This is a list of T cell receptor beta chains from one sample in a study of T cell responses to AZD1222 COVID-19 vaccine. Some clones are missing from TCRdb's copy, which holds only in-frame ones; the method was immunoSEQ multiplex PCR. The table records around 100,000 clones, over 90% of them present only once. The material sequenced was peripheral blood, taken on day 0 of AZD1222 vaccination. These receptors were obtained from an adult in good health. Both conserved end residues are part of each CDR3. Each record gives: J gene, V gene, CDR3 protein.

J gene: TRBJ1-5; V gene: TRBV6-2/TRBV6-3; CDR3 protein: CASSSGTENQPQHF
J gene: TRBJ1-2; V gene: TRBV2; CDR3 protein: CASSADRGGGYTF
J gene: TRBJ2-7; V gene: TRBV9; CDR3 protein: CASSVAGMAGLSDEQYF
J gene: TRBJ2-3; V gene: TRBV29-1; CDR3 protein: CSVVSGYLDTQYF
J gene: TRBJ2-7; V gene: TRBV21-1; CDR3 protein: CASTLNGCCEQYF
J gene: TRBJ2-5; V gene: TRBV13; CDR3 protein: CASSLPMETQYF
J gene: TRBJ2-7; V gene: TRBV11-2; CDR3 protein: CASSSGTSLVVEQYF
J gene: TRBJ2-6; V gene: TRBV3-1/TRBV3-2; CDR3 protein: CASSQSGFPGANVLTF
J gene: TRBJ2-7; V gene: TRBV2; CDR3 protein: CASRKIRDRAYEQYF
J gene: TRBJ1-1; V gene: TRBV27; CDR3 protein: CASSWGTEAFF